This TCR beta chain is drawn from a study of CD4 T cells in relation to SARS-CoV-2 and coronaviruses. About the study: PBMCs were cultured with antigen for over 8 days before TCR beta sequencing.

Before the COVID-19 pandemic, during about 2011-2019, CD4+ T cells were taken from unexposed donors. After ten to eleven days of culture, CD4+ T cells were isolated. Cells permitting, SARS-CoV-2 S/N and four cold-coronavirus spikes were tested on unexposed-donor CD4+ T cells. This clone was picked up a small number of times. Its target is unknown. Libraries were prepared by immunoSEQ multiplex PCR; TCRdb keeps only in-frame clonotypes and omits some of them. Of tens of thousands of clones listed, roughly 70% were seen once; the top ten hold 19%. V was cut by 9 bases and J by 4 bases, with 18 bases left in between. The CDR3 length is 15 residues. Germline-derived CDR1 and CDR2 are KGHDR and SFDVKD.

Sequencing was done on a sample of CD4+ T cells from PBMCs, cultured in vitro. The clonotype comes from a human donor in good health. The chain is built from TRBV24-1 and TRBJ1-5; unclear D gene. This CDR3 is CATLESDGCNQPQHF. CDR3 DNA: TGTGCCACCCTAGAATCGGACGGTTGTAATCAGCCCCAGCATTTT.